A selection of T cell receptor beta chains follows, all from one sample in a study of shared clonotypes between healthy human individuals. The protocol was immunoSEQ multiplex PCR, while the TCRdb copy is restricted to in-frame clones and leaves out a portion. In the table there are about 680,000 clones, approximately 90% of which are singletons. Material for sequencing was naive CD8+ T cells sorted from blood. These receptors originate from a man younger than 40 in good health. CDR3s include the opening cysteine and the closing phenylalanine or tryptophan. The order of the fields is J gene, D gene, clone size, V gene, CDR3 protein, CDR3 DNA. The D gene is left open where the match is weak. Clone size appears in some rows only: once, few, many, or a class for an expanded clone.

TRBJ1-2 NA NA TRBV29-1 CSVTGSSFNYGYTF TGCAGCGTTACAGGGTCGAGCTTTAACTATGGCTACACCTTC
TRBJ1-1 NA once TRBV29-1 CSVVGYKRGEAFF TGCAGCGTTGTCGGTTACAAGAGGGGTGAAGCTTTCTTT
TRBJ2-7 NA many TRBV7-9 CASSLARGHSSYEQYF TGTGCCAGCAGCTTAGCACGGGGGCATAGCTCCTACGAGCAGTACTTC
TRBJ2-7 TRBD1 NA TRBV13 CASSLQGGGSYEQYF TGTGCCAGCAGCCTACAAGGGGGCGGCTCCTACGAGCAGTACTTC
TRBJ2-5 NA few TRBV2 CASSPTRNLETQYF TGTGCCAGCAGTCCGACTAGGAACTTAGAGACCCAGTACTTC
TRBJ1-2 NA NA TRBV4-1 CASSQDLNFGNNYGYTF TGCGCCAGCAGCCAAGATCTTAATTTCGGGAATAACTATGGCTACACCTTC
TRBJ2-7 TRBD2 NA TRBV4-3 CASSQGTSGTYEQYF TGCGCCAGCAGCCAGGGGACTAGCGGGACCTACGAGCAGTACTTC
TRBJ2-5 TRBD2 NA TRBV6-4 CASSGTSGSIETQYF TGTGCCAGCAGCGGGACTAGCGGGAGTATCGAGACCCAGTACTTC
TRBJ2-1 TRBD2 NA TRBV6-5 CATSTSGRVNEQFF TGTGCCACGTCAACTAGCGGGAGGGTCAATGAGCAGTTCTTC
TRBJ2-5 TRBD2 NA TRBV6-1 CASSDPSGRIDETQYF TGTGCCAGCAGTGATCCTAGCGGGAGGATTGATGAGACCCAGTACTTC
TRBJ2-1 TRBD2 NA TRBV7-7 CASSFGGGPGYNEQFF TGTGCTAGCAGCTTCGGGGGAGGGCCCGGGTACAATGAGCAGTTCTTC
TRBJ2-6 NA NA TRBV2 CASAMVGSGANVLTF TGTGCCAGCGCTATGGTTGGGTCTGGGGCCAACGTCCTGACTTTC
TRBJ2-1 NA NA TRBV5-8 CATRRVLYNEQFF TGTGCCACCCGGAGGGTTTTGTACAATGAGCAGTTCTTC
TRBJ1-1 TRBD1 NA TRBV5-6 CASEQTIYRGDTEAFF TGTGCCAGCGAGCAAACGATTTACAGGGGTGACACTGAAGCTTTCTTT
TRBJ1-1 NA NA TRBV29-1 CSVVPGNTEAFF TGCAGCGTAGTCCCGGGGAACACTGAAGCTTTCTTT
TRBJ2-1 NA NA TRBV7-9 CASSLDLGTSYNEQFF TGTGCCAGCAGCTTAGATCTAGGGACCTCCTACAATGAGCAGTTCTTC
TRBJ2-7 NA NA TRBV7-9 CASRPKRSVFPYEQYF TGTGCCAGCAGACCTAAAAGGAGCGTCTTTCCCTACGAGCAGTACTTC
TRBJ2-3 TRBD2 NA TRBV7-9 CASSSGLAGNTDTQYF TGTGCCAGCAGCTCCGGACTAGCGGGAAACACAGATACGCAGTATTTT
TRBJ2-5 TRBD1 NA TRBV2 CASSVPFGQGQEETQYF TGTGCCAGCAGTGTCCCATTCGGACAGGGGCAAGAAGAGACCCAGTACTTC
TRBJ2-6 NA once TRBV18 CASSPGTSVSSGANVLTF TGTGCCAGCTCACCTGGGACATCGGTGAGCTCTGGGGCCAACGTCCTGACTTTC
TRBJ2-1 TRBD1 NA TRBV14 CASSNRQGSRDEQFF TGTGCCAGCAGCAACCGACAGGGTTCGCGGGATGAGCAGTTCTTC
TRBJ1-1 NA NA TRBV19 CASSIEGQIEAFF TGTGCCAGTAGTATAGAAGGACAGATTGAAGCTTTCTTT
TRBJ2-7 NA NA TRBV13 CASSTGTSGEQYF TGTGCCAGCAGCACCGGGACATCGGGAGAGCAGTACTTC
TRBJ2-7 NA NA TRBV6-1 CASSVNVYEQYF TGTGCCAGCAGTGTCAACGTCTACGAGCAGTACTTC
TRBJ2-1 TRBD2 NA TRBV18 CASSQRGLAGVFSSYNEQFF TGTGCCAGCTCACAACGGGGACTAGCGGGAGTCTTTAGCTCCTACAATGAGCAGTTCTTC
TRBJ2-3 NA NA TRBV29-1 CSVEDLRGRQGFLDTQYF TGCAGCGTTGAAGATCTCCGCGGGAGACAGGGGTTCTTAGATACGCAGTATTTT
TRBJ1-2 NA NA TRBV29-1 CSVDTGHKNYGYTF TGCAGCGTTGATACCGGACACAAGAACTATGGCTACACCTTC
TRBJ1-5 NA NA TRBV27 CASKGGLSNQPQHF TGTGCCAGCAAGGGGGGTCTGAGCAATCAGCCCCAGCATTTT
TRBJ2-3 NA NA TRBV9 CASSSTGLKDTQYF TGTGCCAGCAGTAGTACAGGTTTAAAAGATACGCAGTATTTT
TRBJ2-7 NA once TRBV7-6 CASSLRPPGTESYEQYF TGTGCCAGCAGCTTAAGGCCCCCCGGGACTGAGTCCTACGAGCAGTACTTC
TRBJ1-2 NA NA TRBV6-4 CASSDSGGGYTF TGTGCCAGCAGTGACTCAGGGGGTGGCTACACCTTC
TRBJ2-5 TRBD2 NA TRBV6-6 CASRTGLAEETQYF TGTGCCAGCAGGACGGGACTAGCGGAAGAGACCCAGTACTTC
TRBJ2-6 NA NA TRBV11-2 CASSFRLGGELSGANVLTF TGTGCCAGCAGCTTCCGGTTAGGGGGGGAACTCTCTGGGGCCAACGTCCTGACTTTC
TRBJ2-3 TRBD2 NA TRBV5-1 CASSSKLAVYADTQYF TGCGCCAGCAGCTCCAAACTAGCGGTTTATGCAGATACGCAGTATTTT
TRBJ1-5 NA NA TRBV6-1 CASSEVVVISAPHQPQHF TGTGCCAGCAGTGAAGTCGTGGTAATAAGCGCCCCCCATCAGCCCCAGCATTTT
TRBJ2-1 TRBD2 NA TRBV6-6 CASRWEGSYNEQFF TGTGCCAGCAGATGGGAGGGTTCCTACAATGAGCAGTTCTTC
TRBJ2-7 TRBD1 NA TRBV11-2 CASSLRDRLAYEQYF TGTGCCAGCAGTCTACGGGACAGGTTGGCCTACGAGCAGTACTTC
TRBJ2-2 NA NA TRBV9 CASSVPKTWGDTGELFF TGTGCCAGCAGCGTCCCTAAGACGTGGGGGGACACCGGGGAGCTGTTTTTT
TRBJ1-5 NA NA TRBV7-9 CASSLREPQHF TGTGCCAGCAGCCTAAGGGAGCCCCAGCATTTT
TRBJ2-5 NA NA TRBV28 CASSLRGNVQYETQYF TGTGCCAGCAGTTTGAGAGGGAACGTGCAATACGAGACCCAGTACTTC
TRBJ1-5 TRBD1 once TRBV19 CASSGPGDRLDQPQHF TGTGCCAGTAGTGGACCTGGGGACAGGCTCGATCAGCCCCAGCATTTT